This T cell receptor (beta chain) originates from a study of blood T cell repertoires in COVID-19. Overall study: Spain, Italy and the United States supplied samples that represented acute and convalescent COVID-19.

Germline CDR1 is MNHEY and CDR2 is SVGAGI. The ends were cut back, 2 bases at V and 0 bases at J, with 10 bases in the middle. CDR3 length: 15 residues. The repertoire was sequenced with immunoSEQ multiplex PCR; TCRdb's copy has only in-frame clones and lacks some. Of roughly 340,000 clones in the sample, approximately 89% were seen once. Sequenced input: peripheral blood. The chain combines TRBV6-5 with TRBJ2-5; D is uncertain. This receptor was identified in a woman younger than 35 who had recovered from COVID-19. The CDR3 loop reads CASSYALPNQETQYF. In DNA form, the CDR3 reads TGTGCCAGCAGTTACGCTTTGCCTAACCAAGAGACCCAGTACTTC.